Below, 21 T cell receptor beta chains from the same sample are listed, as sequenced in a study of T cell repertoires in cytomegalovirus infection. TCRdb reanalysed the reads using MiXCR and keeps one entry per CDR3 protein. The sample lists hundreds of thousands of distinct CDR3 sequences, approximately 24% occurring once. What was sequenced was CD8+ T cells from PBMCs. Receptors originate from a human donor in good health (CMV status not recorded). Some clones in this sample may be carry-over from other donors' samples.

The chain recombines TRBV13 with TRBJ2-1; 9 bases line up with TRBD1. CDR1 and CDR2 from the germline V gene are PRHDT and FYEKMQ (reference sequence). Trimming took 4 bases from V and 10 from J; bases not matched to a gene: 2. The CDR3 length is 12 residues. The CDR3 here is CASSSGTGEQFF. The CDR3 nucleotides are TGTGCCAGCAGCTCCGGGACAGGGGAGCAGTTCTTC.

This clonotype occurred a few times. The CDR3 DNA is TGTGCCAGCAGCCCGCTTGGGTCCTACAATCCTCGCGAGCAGTACGTC. Protein product: CASSPLGSYNPREQYV. This chain uses TRBV28 with TRBJ2-7; no clear D gene. V lost 6 bases and J lost 6, with 24 bases in between. Germline V gene lookup returns CDR1 MDHEN and CDR2 SYDVKM. The CDR3 loop spans 16 amino acids.

The sample holds a few counts of this clonotype. The CDR3 sequence is CASSSGVRDRGRVYNQPQHF. The CDR3 nucleotides are TGTGCCAGCAGCTCGGGAGTCCGGGACAGGGGGCGCGTCTACAATCAGCCCCAGCATTTT. V is TRBV5-4 and J is TRBJ1-5, with TRBD1 identical over 12 bases. V dropped 3 bases and J dropped 3; count of bases not matched to a gene: 16. CDR3 size: 20 residues. In germline, CDR1 is SGHNT, CDR2 YYREEE (reference sequence). Using reference TRBV5-4 and TRBJ1-5 for the parts outside the CDR3, the full variable domain is ETGVTQSPTHLIKTRGQQVTLRCSSQSGHNTVSWYQQALGQGPQFIFQYYREEENGRGNFPPRFSGLQFPNYSSELNVNALELDDSALYLCASSSGVRDRGRVYNQPQHFGDGTRLSIL.

This chain connects TRBV7-6 to TRBJ1-5; 11 bases fit TRBD1. The J segment lost 6 bases and the V segment lost 5 bases, leaving 6 bases of the junction unmatched. The length of the CDR3 is 15 residues. In germline, CDR1 is SGHVS, CDR2 FNYEAQ. CDR3 DNA sequence: TGTGCCAGCAGCGCGGACAGGGGGCCGAGTCAGCCCCAGCATTTT. This encodes CASSADRGPSQPQHF.

This clonotype was seen a few times. This sequence joins TRBV6-2 or TRBV6-3 and TRBJ2-5, with 8 bases lining up with TRBD2. Germline CDR1 reads MNHEY; CDR2 reads SVGEGT. This CDR3 is 12 amino acids long. V lost 7 bases, J lost 3 bases, and 1 base stayed unmatched. The CDR3 spells CASTAGEETQYF. The DNA of the CDR3 is TGTGCCAGCACAGCGGGGGAAGAGACCCAGTACTTC.

This clonotype was observed a handful of times. The chain recombines TRBV6-2 or TRBV6-3 with TRBJ2-3; D gene uncertain. CDR1 and CDR2 (germline): MNHEY, SVGEGT. The CDR3 covers 16 residues. V dropped 6 bases and J dropped 5 bases, with 21 bases sitting between them. CDR3 DNA: TGTGCCAGCAGACTTACTTGGAAGGAAGGTGAAGATACGCAGTATTTT. Amino acids: CASRLTWKEGEDTQYF.

This clonotype was picked up many times. The gene calls are TRBV7-6 and TRBJ1-5; D gene ambiguous. Germline assignment: CDR1 SGHVS and CDR2 FNYEAQ. V was clipped by 1 base and J by 7 bases, with 8 bases between them. This CDR3 contains 13 residues. Here the CDR3 reads CASSLGGSQPQHF. The DNA of the CDR3 is TGTGCCAGCAGCTTAGGAGGTAGCCAGCCCCAGCATTTT.

About this clonotype itself: One end of the junction varies from germline; a read error may be responsible. The V call is TRBV7-6, the J call TRBJ2-5; 8 bases fit TRBD2. The CDR3 runs to 13 residues. Germline CDR1 SGHVS, CDR2 FNYEAQ. The CDR3 nucleotides read TGTGTCAGCAGTTTGACTAGCGTAGAGACCCAGTACTTC. It is translated as CVSSLTSVETQYF.

V usage is TRBV7-9 and J usage is TRBJ1-2; no reliable D call. The CDR3 extends over 12 amino acids. Germline CDR1 SEHNR, CDR2 FQNEAQ (reference sequence). Trimming removed 1 base from V and 5 bases from J, with 5 bases in between. CDR3: CASSLDQYGYTF. CDR3 sequence (DNA): TGTGCCAGCAGCTTAGATCAGTATGGCTACACCTTC.

A few counts support this clonotype. Compared with germline, one end of the junction differs, possibly owing to a read error. This chain joins TRBV5-3 and TRBJ2-1; D is unclear. TRBV5-3 is identified as an open reading frame with a role that is uncertain. This CDR3 has 16 amino acids. The CDR3 protein is CASSFEDKSSYNEQFF. The CDR3 nucleotides are TGTGCCAGCAGCTTCGAAGACAAGAGCTCCTACAATGAGCAGTTCTTC.

As for this clonotype: Germline and junction disagree at one end, which may indicate a read error. V gene TRBV25-1 combines with J gene TRBJ2-1; D call uncertain. CDR3 length: 15 amino acids. Germline CDR1 MGHDK, CDR2 SYGVNS. The CDR3 DNA reads as TGTGCCAGCAGTGATCTTAGAATAGCCCCTCATGAGCAGTTCTTT. Its protein is CASSDLRIAPHEQFF.

This clonotype was counted only a few times. One end of the junction fails to match germline, which may point to a read error. V is TRBV4-1 and J is TRBJ1-5; D is unresolved. The CDR3 covers 15 residues. CDR1 and CDR2 (germline): MGHRA, YSYEKL. CDR3 sequence: CASSQDNTGNQPQHF. The CDR3 DNA is TGTGCCAGCAGCCAAGATAACACAGGCAATCAGCCCCAGCATTTT.

This clonotype was observed a handful of times. The chain joins TRBV4-1 to TRBJ2-1; 9 bases align to TRBD1. This CDR3 spans 14 amino acids. From germline, CDR1 is MGHRA and CDR2 YSYEKL. Germline trimming cut 2 bases from V and 10 bases from J; bases unmatched to any gene: 6. For the CDR3, the DNA is TGCGCCAGCAGCCAAAGGGACAGGGAAGAGGAGCAGTTCTTC. Encoded protein: CASSQRDREEEQFF.

In this sample, this clonotype turned up a few times. The chain links TRBV7-8 to TRBJ2-3; possibly TRBD2 for D (5 bases). CDR1 is SGHVS, CDR2 FQNEAQ, per germline. Deletions cut 8 bases from V and 2 bases from J, with 29 bases between. This CDR3 region has 19 residues. CDR3 nucleotide sequence: TGTGCCAGCTGGGGTTCCGGGATTTCATCCCCCGGCCACACAGATACGCAGTATTTT. Translated, it gives CASWGSGISSPGHTDTQYF.

The rearrangement links TRBV12-3 or TRBV12-4 to TRBJ1-5; possibly TRBD1 for D (5 bases). V lost 1 base and J 7 bases, leaving 14 bases between the germline ends. CDR3 length: 15 amino acids. The CDR3 DNA follows: TGTGCCAGCAGTTTAGGGAGGCCAGGGATCCAGCCCCAGCATTTT. Translation: CASSLGRPGIQPQHF.

This clonotype was detected ten times or more. The V call is TRBV4-3, the J call TRBJ2-1, with D unclear. This CDR3 comprises 15 residues. Trimming took off 0 bases at V and 4 bases at J, with 10 bases between the two ends. The V gene's germline CDR1 is LGHNA and CDR2 YSLEER. In nucleotides, the CDR3 is TGCGCCAGCAGCCAAGAGATTTTGGCTTACAATGAGCAGTTCTTC. This encodes CASSQEILAYNEQFF.

This clonotype was observed a few times. The V and J genes are TRBV2 and TRBJ2-3; the D gene could be TRBD1 or TRBD2 (5 bases each). This CDR3 region has 14 residues. Trimming cost V 7 bases and J 4 bases, with 15 bases left between them. The V gene's germline CDR1 is SNHLY and CDR2 FYNNEI. The CDR3 coding sequence is TGTGCCAGCACCAGGGTGGGGAGCCCAGATACGCAGTATTTT. Translated: CASTRVGSPDTQYF.

The chain employs TRBV10-2 and TRBJ2-7; possibly TRBD1 or TRBD2 for D (5 bases each). Germline V lookup: CDR1 WSHSY, CDR2 SAAADI. Trimming stripped 2 bases from V and 6 bases from J, with 8 bases between. The CDR3 contains 12 residues. CDR3 sequence (DNA): TGCGCCAGCAGTGAGATAGGGACCGAGCAGTACTTC. Translating it yields CASSEIGTEQYF.

V is TRBV2 and J is TRBJ2-2; D unclear. V was trimmed by 3 bases and J by 7 bases, leaving 12 bases between them. The CDR3 is 14 residues long. Germline V gene data show CDR1 as SNHLY and CDR2 as FYNNEI. CDR3 amino acids: CASSDRSSGGELFF. In nucleotides, the CDR3 is TGTGCCAGCAGTGATCGGAGCAGTGGCGGGGAGCTGTTTTTT.

The table lists this clonotype with many counts. The V call is TRBV7-8, the J call TRBJ2-2; D is perhaps TRBD2 (5 bases). Trimming pared 5 bases from V and 5 bases from J, leaving 9 bases between. The CDR3 length is 13 residues. Per germline, CDR1 SGHVS and CDR2 FQNEAQ. DNA for the CDR3: TGTGCCAGCAGCCTAGGGAGAACCGGGGAGCTGTTTTTT. It translates to CASSLGRTGELFF. Variable domain in full (rest from reference TRBV7-8 and TRBJ2-2): GAGVSQSPRYKVAKRGQDVALRCDPISGHVSLFWYQQALGQGPEFLTYFQNEAQLDKSGLPSDRFFAERPEGSVSTLKIQRTQQEDSAVYLCASSLGRTGELFFGEGSRLTVL.

The chain carries TRBV5-4 and TRBJ2-2; D gene unclear. Germline values: CDR1 SGHNT, CDR2 YYREEE (reference sequence). The CDR3 length is 13 residues. Trimming took 6 bases from V and 0 from J, leaving 6 bases between them. The CDR3 protein is CASNPTNTGELFF. The CDR3, as DNA: TGTGCCAGCAACCCCACGAACACCGGGGAGCTGTTTTTT.